This entry describes one T cell receptor (beta chain). Its matching antigen is unknown. The sample originates from a study of long-term antiretroviral therapy in people with HIV. Points from the study as a whole: Absence of data on ART adherence, viral resistance or therapy changes was noted.

The germline V gene encodes CDR1 SGHVS and CDR2 FQNEAQ. The CDR3 is 12 amino acids. V lost 3 bases, J lost 2 bases, and 4 bases lay in between. It was version v3.0 of the immunoSEQ assay that was run at survey level. Sequencing used immunoSEQ multiplex PCR; TCRdb keeps in-frame clones, though not all of them. Of more than 25,000 clones detected, approximately 78% appear once; the ten largest clones hold about 8.2%. The TCR comes from a man aged 40-50 years with HIV. The V and J genes are TRBV7-8 and TRBJ2-5; D ambiguous. Sequencing used unsorted PBMCs, obtained 3 years after starting antiretroviral therapy. The CDR3 region is CASSLTQETQYF. The CDR3 DNA sequence: TGTGCCAGCAGCTTGACTCAAGAGACCCAGTACTTC.